These 8 T cell receptor beta chains were all obtained from the same sample, sequenced in a study of beta chain features in type 1 diabetes. Every bit of the isolated RNA underwent reverse transcription, so sequencing read expressed TCRB transcripts. Data came from immunoSEQ multiplex PCR; TCRdb stores just in-frame clones and leaves some out. The table lists over 40,000 clones, around 52% of them singletons, with roughly 2% in the top ten. Sequencing was performed on Tregs from blood. Receptors originate from a woman aged 18 to 35 in good health.

The chain has TRBV15 and TRBJ1-5; 8 bases align to TRBD1. This CDR3 spans 16 amino acids. Per the germline V gene, CDR1 is LNHNV and CDR2 is YYDKDF (reference sequence). The J segment lost 7 bases and the V segment lost 0 bases, leaving 8 bases of the junction unmatched. The CDR3 nucleotides are TGTGCCACCAGCAGAGATTCGACAGGGGCGAACCAGCCCCAGCATTTT. Translation gives CATSRDSTGANQPQHF. The full variable domain, rest sourced from reference TRBV15 and TRBJ1-5, is DAMVIQNPRYQVTQFGKPVTLSCSQTLNHNVMYWYQQKSSQAPKLLFHYYDKDFNNEADTPDNFQSRRPNTSFCFLDIRSPGLGDTAMYLCATSRDSTGANQPQHFGDGTRLSIL.

DNA for the CDR3: TGTGCCAGCAGTCCGACTAGCGGGCGCCTCTCCTACGAGCAGTACTTC. Encoded protein: CASSPTSGRLSYEQYF. The chain recombines TRBV28 with TRBJ2-7; TRBD2 matches 10 bases. Trimming at V came to 5 bases and at J to 0 bases, leaving 7 bases not matched to a gene. Germline V gene lookup returns CDR1 MDHEN and CDR2 SYDVKM. The CDR3 extends over 16 amino acids.

This clone was counted between two and nine times. The chain is built from TRBV5-1 and TRBJ2-7; 10 bases agree with TRBD1. Unmatched junction bases numbered 12, after V lost 0 bases and J lost 9 bases. Germline V gene data show CDR1 as SGHRS and CDR2 as YFSETQ. The CDR3 is 16 amino acids. CDR3 in amino acids: CASSLDPGQGSFGQYF. For the CDR3, the DNA is TGCGCCAGCAGCTTGGATCCGGGACAGGGGTCCTTTGGGCAGTACTTC.

The V call is TRBV19, the J call TRBJ2-5; D is undetermined. Per germline, CDR1 LNHDA and CDR2 SQIVND (reference sequence). The CDR3 is 11 amino acids. V was clipped by 3 bases and J by 6 bases, with 5 bases between them. CDR3 protein: CASSIRQTQYF. The CDR3 nucleotides read TGTGCCAGTAGTATCAGGCAGACCCAGTACTTC.

V gene TRBV7-9 combines with J gene TRBJ1-1; 7 positions match TRBD1. J lost 4 bases, V lost 5 bases, and 10 bases had no gene match. The CDR3 is made up of 15 amino acids. From germline, CDR1 is SEHNR and CDR2 FQNEAQ (reference sequence). The CDR3 protein is CASSLTQGLVTEAFF. CDR3 nucleotides: TGTGCCAGCAGCCTAACACAGGGGTTGGTCACTGAAGCTTTCTTT.

As for this clone: Because it lacks the conserved phenylalanine or tryptophan at the end, this CDR3 is likely a read error. The CDR3 sequence: CASSPILGIPGQGSHLWGYTL. CDR3 sequence (DNA): TGCGCCAGCAGCCCCATATTGGGAATTCCGGGACAGGGGTCCCACCTTTGGGGCTACACCCTC. The chain carries TRBV4-1 and TRBJ1-2; 10 positions match TRBD1. The germline V gene encodes CDR1 MGHRA and CDR2 YSYEKL. J lost 8 bases, V lost 4 bases, and 28 bases had no gene match. The CDR3 has 21 amino acids.

The chain uses TRBV6-5 and TRBJ2-3; the match to TRBD2 covers 12 bases. CDR3 length: 16 amino acids. The V gene end was trimmed by 2 bases and the J gene end by 3 bases; junction bases not matched to a gene: 3. Germline CDR1 MNHEY, CDR2 SVGAGI. CDR3 amino acids: CASSYVTSGRTDTQYF. CDR3 nucleotides: TGTGCCAGCAGTTACGTCACTAGCGGGAGGACAGATACGCAGTATTTT.

The chain uses TRBV18 and TRBJ2-5; 7 bases agree with TRBD1. J was trimmed by 10 bases and V by 4 bases; bases with no gene match: 15. The CDR3 runs 15 residues. Germline CDR1 KGHSH, CDR2 LQKENI. In DNA, the CDR3 is TGTGCCAGCTCACAGGGGGCCGGACTTTTGAAGAGCCAGTACTTC. Translation: CASSQGAGLLKSQYF.